The 21 T cell receptor beta chains below were found in one sample sequenced in a study of blood T cells in healthy people across ages. Together with a sample-barcoded 5' primer, a J-beta primer mix was included in a second PCR lasting 7 to 11 cycles. TCRdb fed the 5' RACE reads into MiXCR, producing one record per CDR3 protein. The table records 800,000 to 950,000 distinct CDR3 sequences, about 36% of them present only once. The sample consisted of blood. All receptors derive from a man aged 18 to 30 in good health.

The CDR3 DNA reads TGTGCCATCAGTGATTACAGGGGCTTTGAAGAGCAGTACTTC. It translates to CAISDYRGFEEQYF. The V gene is TRBV10-3, the J gene TRBJ2-5, with 7 bases aligning to TRBD1. The CDR3 length is 14 residues. From germline, CDR1 is ENHRY and CDR2 SYGVKD. V shed 3 bases and J 11 bases; nucleotides not matched to a gene: 12.

Regarding this clonotype: This may be a read error: a much more frequent sequence differs by one nucleotide. The rearrangement uses TRBV12-3 or TRBV12-4 and TRBJ1-1, with 8 bases lining up with TRBD1. CDR3 size: 14 residues. V shed 5 bases, J shed 4 bases, and the junction held 6 bases outside the gene matches. The CDR3: CASSVGTGGTEAFF. Written as DNA, the CDR3 is TGTGCCAGCAGTGTAGGCACAGGGGGCACTGAAGCTTTCTTT.

This clonotype was seen repeatedly, ten times or more. The gene calls are TRBV12-3 or TRBV12-4 and TRBJ1-1; D gene uncertain. The CDR3 length is 12 residues. The V and J ends lost 5 bases and 2 bases respectively, with 6 bases between them. CDR3 amino acids: CASSETNTEAFF. The CDR3 nucleotides read TGTGCCAGCAGTGAGACTAACACTGAAGCTTTCTTT.

This clonotype was observed at least ten times. The chain employs TRBV15 and TRBJ2-1; D tentatively fits TRBD1 or TRBD2 (6 bases each). V gave up 4 bases and J gave up 6 bases, with 13 bases separating them. The CDR3 totals 14 residues. Per germline, CDR1 LNHNV and CDR2 YYDKDF (reference sequence). CDR3 loop: CATSKGGPSNEQFF. The DNA of the CDR3 is TGTGCCACCAGCAAGGGGGGCCCCTCCAATGAGCAGTTCTTC.

This clonotype was found a few times. The chain joins TRBV25-1 to TRBJ2-5; D not resolved. The CDR3 extends over 13 amino acids. V gave up 2 bases and J gave up 5 bases, with 9 bases separating them. CDR1 MGHDK and CDR2 SYGVNS come from the germline V gene. The CDR3 region has the DNA TGTGCCAGCAGTGAACCGGTTCGGGAGACCCAGTACTTC. It specifies CASSEPVRETQYF.

This chain links TRBV5-1 with TRBJ2-7; tentatively, D is TRBD1 (5 bases). The germline gives CDR1 SGHRS, CDR2 YFSETQ. Trimming pared 0 bases from V and 5 bases from J, leaving 15 bases between. CDR3 length equals 15 residues. The CDR3 coding sequence is TGCGCCAGCAGCTTGGGGGCCCAGGGTATCGACGAGCAGTACTTC. This gives the protein CASSLGAQGIDEQYF.

This clonotype has ten or more counts. The chain recombines TRBV4-3 with TRBJ2-7; D is ambiguous. The CDR3 totals 15 residues. Germline-derived CDR1 and CDR2 are LGHNA and YSLEER. V was clipped by 0 bases and J by 2 bases, with 11 bases between them. CDR3 amino acids: CASSQDYGRPYEQYF. The CDR3 nucleotides are TGCGCCAGCAGCCAAGATTACGGCAGGCCCTACGAGCAGTACTTC.

This clonotype was recorded a few times. The CDR3 is CSARGGQDYGYTF. CDR3 DNA: TGCAGTGCTAGAGGTGGCCAGGACTATGGCTACACCTTC. The rearrangement joins TRBV20-1 to TRBJ1-2; D remains ambiguous. The CDR3 has 13 residues. Germline V lookup: CDR1 DFQATT, CDR2 SNEGSKA (reference sequence). V was clipped by 1 base and J by 3 bases, with 9 bases between them.

The V gene is TRBV12-3 or TRBV12-4, the J gene TRBJ1-1, with D tentatively TRBD1 (5 bases). Deletions cut 4 bases from V and 10 bases from J, with 22 bases between. The length of the CDR3 is 15 residues. The DNA for the CDR3 is TGTGCCAGCAGTTGGCCCGGGACCGAGGAAGTGGGAGCTTTCTTT. Protein sequence: CASSWPGTEEVGAFF.

This clonotype occurred a few times. This chain connects TRBV4-3 to TRBJ1-4, with D perhaps matching TRBD1 (6 bases). This CDR3 spans 16 amino acids. The V end lost 2 bases, the J end lost 3 bases, and 13 bases lay between the germline ends. From germline, CDR1 is LGHNA and CDR2 YSLEER. CDR3 in amino acids: CASSQSGGLANEKLFF. The CDR3 DNA reads as TGCGCCAGCAGCCAATCCGGGGGGCTAGCTAATGAAAAACTGTTTTTT.

This clonotype has a handful of counts. V and J are TRBV4-1 and TRBJ1-2; no clear D. The V end lost 4 bases, the J end lost 2 bases, and 20 bases lay between the germline ends. Germline values: CDR1 MGHRA, CDR2 YSYEKL. The CDR3 consists of 17 residues. The CDR3 loop reads CASSLRFPGDSNYGYTF. DNA of the CDR3: TGCGCCAGCAGCCTCCGATTTCCGGGAGATTCGAACTATGGCTACACCTTC.

The V and J genes are TRBV20-1 and TRBJ1-2; no clear D gene. Germline V gene lookup returns CDR1 DFQATT and CDR2 SNEGSKA (reference sequence). The CDR3 sequence is 13 residues long. Trimming took off 7 bases at V and 10 bases at J, with 22 bases between the two ends. CDR3 sequence: CSDPTDRRRVYTF. The CDR3 nucleotides read TGCAGTGACCCGACCGACCGAAGACGGGTCTACACCTTC.

CDR3 coding DNA: TGCAGCGTTTCCTCCGGGGCAGGGGCGCCATACTATGGCTACACCTTC. Translation gives CSVSSGAGAPYYGYTF. This chain joins TRBV29-1 and TRBJ1-2, with D perhaps matching TRBD1 (6 bases). Trimming stripped 5 bases from V and 3 bases from J, with 22 bases between. CDR1 and CDR2 from the germline V gene are SQVTM and ANQGSEA. The length of the CDR3 is 16 residues.

This clonotype appeared a few times. The V call is TRBV7-3, the J call TRBJ2-7; D may be TRBD2 (6 bases). CDR1 is SGHTA, CDR2 FQGTGA, per germline. Trimming stripped 8 bases from V and 6 bases from J, with 17 bases between. The CDR3 is 13 residues long. The CDR3 is CASSVGGIGEQYF. The CDR3 DNA reads TGTGCCAGCTCGGTAGGAGGGATCGGCGAGCAGTACTTC.

This clonotype came up a few times. CDR3 bases: TGCAGCGTTGCATGGTCTAGCGAGCAGTACTTC. This sequence encodes CSVAWSSEQYF. The chain has TRBV29-1 and TRBJ2-5; D not resolved. The assigned J gene may be wrong: the sequence end matches TRBJ2-7 better. The CDR3 runs 11 residues. Germline CDR1 is SQVTM and CDR2 is ANQGSEA.

The table lists this clonotype with a few counts. The chain carries TRBV15 and TRBJ2-3; 11 bases are shared with TRBD2. The CDR3 has 16 amino acids. Germline loops: CDR1 LNHNV, CDR2 YYDKDF (reference sequence). V lost 3 bases, J lost 3 bases, and 5 bases stayed unmatched. The chain's CDR3 is CATSRPSGGPTDTQYF. DNA for the CDR3: TGTGCCACCAGCAGGCCTAGCGGGGGGCCGACAGATACGCAGTATTTT.

The chain has TRBV4-3 and TRBJ2-3; 7 bases align to TRBD1. Germline loops: CDR1 LGHNA, CDR2 YSLEER. The junction had 9 bases not matched to a gene; V was cut back by 1 base and J by 5 bases. The CDR3 loop spans 16 amino acids. DNA for the CDR3: TGCGCCAGCAGCCAAGGACCCGGACAGGTCCTAGATACGCAGTATTTT. Amino acids: CASSQGPGQVLDTQYF.

This clonotype was counted between two and nine times. The gene calls are TRBV20-1 and TRBJ1-5; D unresolved. V was pared by 0 bases and J by 8 bases, with 17 bases between. The CDR3 extends over 15 amino acids. Germline V CDR1 and CDR2: DFQATT, SNEGSKA (reference sequence). Written as DNA, the CDR3 is TGCAGTGCTAGAGATGCAAGAGGTGAGAGGAAGCCCCAGCATTTT. It is translated as CSARDARGERKPQHF.

This clonotype was seen a few times. The V and J genes are TRBV18 and TRBJ2-1, with 10 nucleotides matching TRBD1. The J call may be wrong; the DNA end is better matched by TRBJ2-7. The CDR3 is 16 amino acids. Germline V gene sequence: CDR1 KGHSH, CDR2 LQKENI. DNA for the CDR3: TGTGCCAGCTCCCCGCCCGACAGGGGGCTTCGGAATGAGCAGTACTTC. Translated: CASSPPDRGLRNEQYF.

V gene TRBV20-1 combines with J gene TRBJ1-5; possibly TRBD1 for D (5 bases). There are 16 residues in the CDR3. V was clipped by 2 bases and J by 8 bases, with 22 bases between them. The germline CDR1 and CDR2 sequences are DFQATT and SNEGSKA (reference sequence). The CDR3 nucleotides are TGCAGTGCTAGATTTGGACACCTCCGGGGGATCGAGCCCCAGCATTTT. Its protein is CSARFGHLRGIEPQHF.

This clonotype has a count of ten or more. The chain uses TRBV29-1 and TRBJ2-5, with D hard to call. This CDR3 contains 11 residues. V was pared by 3 bases and J by 7 bases, with 9 bases between. From germline, CDR1 is SQVTM and CDR2 ANQGSEA. The CDR3 sequence: CSVDSSGTQYF. The CDR3 DNA is TGCAGCGTTGATTCCTCGGGGACCCAGTACTTC.